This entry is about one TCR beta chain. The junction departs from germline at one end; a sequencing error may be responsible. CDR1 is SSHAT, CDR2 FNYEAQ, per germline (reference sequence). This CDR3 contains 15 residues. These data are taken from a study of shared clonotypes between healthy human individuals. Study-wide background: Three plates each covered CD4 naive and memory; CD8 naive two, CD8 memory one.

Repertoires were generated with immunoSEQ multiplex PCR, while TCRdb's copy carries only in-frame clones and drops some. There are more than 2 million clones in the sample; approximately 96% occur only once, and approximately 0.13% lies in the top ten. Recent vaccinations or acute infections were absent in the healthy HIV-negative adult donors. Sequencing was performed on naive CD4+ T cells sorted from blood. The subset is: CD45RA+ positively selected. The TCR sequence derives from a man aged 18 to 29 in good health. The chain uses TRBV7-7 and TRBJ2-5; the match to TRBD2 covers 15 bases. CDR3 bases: TGTGCTAGCAGCTACGGACTAGCGGGGGGGGAGACCCAGTACTTC. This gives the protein CASSYGLAGGETQYF.